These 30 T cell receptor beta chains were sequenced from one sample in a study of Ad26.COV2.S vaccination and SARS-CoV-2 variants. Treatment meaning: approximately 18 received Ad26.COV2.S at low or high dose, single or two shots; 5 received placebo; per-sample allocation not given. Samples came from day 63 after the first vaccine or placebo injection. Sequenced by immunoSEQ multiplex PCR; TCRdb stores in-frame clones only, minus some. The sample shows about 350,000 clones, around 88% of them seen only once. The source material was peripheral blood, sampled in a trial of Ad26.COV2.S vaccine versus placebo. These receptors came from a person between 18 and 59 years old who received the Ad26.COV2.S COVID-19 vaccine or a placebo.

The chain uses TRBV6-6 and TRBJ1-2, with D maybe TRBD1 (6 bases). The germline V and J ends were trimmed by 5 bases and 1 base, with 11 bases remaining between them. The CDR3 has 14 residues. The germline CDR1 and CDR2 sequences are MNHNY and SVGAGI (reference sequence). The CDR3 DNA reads TGTGCCAGCAGTACAGGGACCTTTAACTATGGCTACACCTTC. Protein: CASSTGTFNYGYTF.

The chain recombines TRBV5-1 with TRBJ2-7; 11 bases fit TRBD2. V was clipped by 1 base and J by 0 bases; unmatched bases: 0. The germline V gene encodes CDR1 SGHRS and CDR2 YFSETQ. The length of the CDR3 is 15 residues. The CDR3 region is CASSLTSGGSYEQYF. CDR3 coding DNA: TGCGCCAGCAGCTTGACTAGCGGGGGCTCCTACGAGCAGTACTTC.

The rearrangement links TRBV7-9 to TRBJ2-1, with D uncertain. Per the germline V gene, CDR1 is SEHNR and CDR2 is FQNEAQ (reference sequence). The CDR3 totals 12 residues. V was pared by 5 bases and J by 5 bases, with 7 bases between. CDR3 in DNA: TGTGCCAGCAGCACGACCGACAATGAGCAGTTCTTC. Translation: CASSTTDNEQFF.

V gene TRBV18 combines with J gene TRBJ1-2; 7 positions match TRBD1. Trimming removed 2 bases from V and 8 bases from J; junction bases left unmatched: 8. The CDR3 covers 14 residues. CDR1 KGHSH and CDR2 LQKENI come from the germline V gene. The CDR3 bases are TGTGCCAGCTCACCATACGAGGGGGCGCGGGGCTACACCTTC. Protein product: CASSPYEGARGYTF.

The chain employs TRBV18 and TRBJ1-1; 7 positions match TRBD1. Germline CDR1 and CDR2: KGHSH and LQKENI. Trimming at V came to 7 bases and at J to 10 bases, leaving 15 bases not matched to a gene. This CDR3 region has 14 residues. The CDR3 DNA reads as TGTGCCAGCTACGCGACAGGGTTAAGGTTTAGAGCTTTCTTT. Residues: CASYATGLRFRAFF.

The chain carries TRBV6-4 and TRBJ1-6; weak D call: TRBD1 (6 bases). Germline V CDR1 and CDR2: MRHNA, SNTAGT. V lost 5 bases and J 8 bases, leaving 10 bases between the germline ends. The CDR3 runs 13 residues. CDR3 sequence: CASSPGADSPLHF. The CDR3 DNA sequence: TGTGCCAGCAGTCCGGGGGCGGATTCACCCCTCCACTTT.

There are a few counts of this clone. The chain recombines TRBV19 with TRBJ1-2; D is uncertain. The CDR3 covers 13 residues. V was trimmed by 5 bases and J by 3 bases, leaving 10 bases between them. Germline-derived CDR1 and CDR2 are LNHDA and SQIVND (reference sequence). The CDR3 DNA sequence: TGTGCCAGTAGTCCTCAGGTAGACTATGGCTACACCTTC. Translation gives CASSPQVDYGYTF. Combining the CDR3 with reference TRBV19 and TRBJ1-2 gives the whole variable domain DGGITQSPKYLFRKEGQNVTLSCEQNLNHDAMYWYRQDPGQGLRLIYYSQIVNDFQKGDIAEGYSVSREKKESFPLTVTSAQKNPTAFYLCASSPQVDYGYTFGSGTRLTVV.

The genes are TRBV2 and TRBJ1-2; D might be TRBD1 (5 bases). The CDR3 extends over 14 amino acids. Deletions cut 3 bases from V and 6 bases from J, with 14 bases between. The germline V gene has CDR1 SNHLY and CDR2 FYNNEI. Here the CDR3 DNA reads TGTGCCAGCAGTGACGGGGCGGACAAGCATGGCTACACCTTC. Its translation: CASSDGADKHGYTF.

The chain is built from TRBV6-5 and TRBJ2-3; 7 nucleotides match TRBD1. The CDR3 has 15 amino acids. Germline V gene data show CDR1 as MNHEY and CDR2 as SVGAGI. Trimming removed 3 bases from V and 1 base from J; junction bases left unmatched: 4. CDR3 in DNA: TGTGCCAGCAGTTATTTCGGGACAGGCACAGATACGCAGTATTTT. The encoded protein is CASSYFGTGTDTQYF.

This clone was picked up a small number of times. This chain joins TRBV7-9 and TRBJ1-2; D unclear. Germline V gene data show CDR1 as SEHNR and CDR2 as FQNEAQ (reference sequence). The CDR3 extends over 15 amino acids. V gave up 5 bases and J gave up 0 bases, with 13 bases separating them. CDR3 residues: CASSRGVNPNYGYTF. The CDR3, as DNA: TGTGCCAGCAGCCGTGGGGTTAACCCTAACTATGGCTACACCTTC.

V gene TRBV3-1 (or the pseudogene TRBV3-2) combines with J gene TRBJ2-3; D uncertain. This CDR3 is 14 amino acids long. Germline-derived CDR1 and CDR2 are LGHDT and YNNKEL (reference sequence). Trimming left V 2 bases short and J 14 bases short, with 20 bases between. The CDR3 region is CASSQPEQVYKLYF. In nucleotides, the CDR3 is TGTGCCAGCAGCCAACCGGAACAAGTTTACAAGCTGTATTTT.

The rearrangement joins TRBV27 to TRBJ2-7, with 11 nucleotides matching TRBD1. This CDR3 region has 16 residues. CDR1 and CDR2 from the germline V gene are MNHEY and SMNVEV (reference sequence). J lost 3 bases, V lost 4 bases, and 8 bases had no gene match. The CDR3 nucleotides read TGTGCCAGCAGTTCGACAACCGGGACAGGGGGCTACGAGCAGTACTTC. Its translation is CASSSTTGTGGYEQYF.

CDR3 DNA sequence: TGTGCCAGCAGCAACACTAGCTCCAATCGGGATACGCAGTATTTT. Translation: CASSNTSSNRDTQYF. The chain recombines TRBV21-1 with TRBJ2-3; TRBD2 is the table's D call and was not checked against the DNA. TRBV21-1 counts as a pseudogene. CDR3 length equals 15 residues.

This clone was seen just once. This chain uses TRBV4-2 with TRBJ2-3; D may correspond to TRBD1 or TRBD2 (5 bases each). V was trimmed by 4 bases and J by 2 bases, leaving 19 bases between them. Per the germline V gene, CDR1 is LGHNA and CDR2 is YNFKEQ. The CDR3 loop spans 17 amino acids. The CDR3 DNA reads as TGTGCCAGCAGCCTCAAGGGAGAGAGGGGCCTCACAGATACGCAGTATTTT. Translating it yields CASSLKGERGLTDTQYF.

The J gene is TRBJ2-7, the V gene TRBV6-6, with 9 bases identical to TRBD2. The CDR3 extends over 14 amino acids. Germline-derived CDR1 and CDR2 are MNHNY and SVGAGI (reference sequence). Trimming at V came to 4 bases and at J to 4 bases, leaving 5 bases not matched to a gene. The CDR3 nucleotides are TGTGCCAGCAGTTTAGCGGGAGCGGGTTACGAGCAGTACTTC. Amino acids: CASSLAGAGYEQYF.

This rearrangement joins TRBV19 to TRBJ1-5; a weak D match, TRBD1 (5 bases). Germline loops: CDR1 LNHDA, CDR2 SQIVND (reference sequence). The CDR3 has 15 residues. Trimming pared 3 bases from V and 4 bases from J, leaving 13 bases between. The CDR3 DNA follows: TGTGCCAGTAGTATTGGGGCAGGGAGAAATCAGCCCCAGCATTTT. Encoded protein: CASSIGAGRNQPQHF.

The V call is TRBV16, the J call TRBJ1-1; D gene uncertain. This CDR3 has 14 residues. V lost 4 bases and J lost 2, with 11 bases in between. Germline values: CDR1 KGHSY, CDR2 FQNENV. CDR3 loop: CASSLAAGNTEAFF. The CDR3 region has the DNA TGTGCCAGCAGCCTAGCGGCAGGAAACACTGAAGCTTTCTTT.

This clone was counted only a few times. The CDR3 here is CASSSTRLKSSYEQYF. The CDR3 DNA sequence: TGTGCCAGCAGCTCTACAAGACTAAAGAGCTCCTACGAGCAGTACTTC. This sequence joins TRBV7-9 and TRBJ2-7, with D possibly matching TRBD2 (5 bases). Trimming took off 4 bases at V and 0 bases at J, with 16 bases between the two ends. CDR3 length: 16 residues. CDR1 is SEHNR, CDR2 FQNEAQ, per germline (reference sequence).

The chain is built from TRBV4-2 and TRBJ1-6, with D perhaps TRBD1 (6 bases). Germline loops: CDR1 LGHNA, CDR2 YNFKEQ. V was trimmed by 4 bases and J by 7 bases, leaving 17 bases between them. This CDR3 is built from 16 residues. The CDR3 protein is CASSPTGRGRNSPLHF. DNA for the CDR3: TGTGCCAGCAGCCCCACGGGAAGGGGGAGAAATTCACCCCTCCACTTT.

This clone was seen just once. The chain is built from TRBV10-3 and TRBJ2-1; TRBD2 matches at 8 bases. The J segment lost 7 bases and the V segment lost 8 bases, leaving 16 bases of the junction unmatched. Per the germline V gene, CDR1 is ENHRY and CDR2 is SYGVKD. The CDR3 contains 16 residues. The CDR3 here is CAIAWARSGRTNEQFF. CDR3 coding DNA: TGTGCCATCGCTTGGGCCCGAAGCGGGAGAACTAATGAGCAGTTCTTC.

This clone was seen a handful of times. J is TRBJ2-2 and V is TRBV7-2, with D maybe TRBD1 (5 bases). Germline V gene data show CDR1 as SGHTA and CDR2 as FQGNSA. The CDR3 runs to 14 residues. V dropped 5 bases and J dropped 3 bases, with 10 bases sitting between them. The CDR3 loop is CASSPGMDTGELFF. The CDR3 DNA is TGTGCCAGCAGCCCAGGGATGGACACCGGGGAGCTGTTTTTT. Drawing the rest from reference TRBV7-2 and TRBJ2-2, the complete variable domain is GAGVSQSPSNKVTEKGKDVELRCDPISGHTALYWYRQSLGQGLEFLIYFQGNSAPDKSGLPSDRFSAERTGGSVSTLTIQRTQQEDSAVYLCASSPGMDTGELFFGEGSRLTVL.

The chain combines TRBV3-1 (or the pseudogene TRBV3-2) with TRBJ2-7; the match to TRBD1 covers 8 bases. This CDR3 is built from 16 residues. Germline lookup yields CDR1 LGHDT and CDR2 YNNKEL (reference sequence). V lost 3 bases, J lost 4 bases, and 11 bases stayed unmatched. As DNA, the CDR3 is TGTGCCAGCAGCCAGCCATTCCGGGACAGGAGTTACGAGCAGTACTTC. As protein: CASSQPFRDRSYEQYF.

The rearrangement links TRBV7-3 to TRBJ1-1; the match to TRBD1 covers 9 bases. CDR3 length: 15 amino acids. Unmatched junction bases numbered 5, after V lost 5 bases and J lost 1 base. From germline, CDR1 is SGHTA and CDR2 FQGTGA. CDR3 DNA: TGTGCCAGCAGCCCGGGGGACAGGGCGAACACTGAAGCTTTCTTT. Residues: CASSPGDRANTEAFF. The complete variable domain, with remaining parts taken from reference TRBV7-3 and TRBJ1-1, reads GAGVSQTPSNKVTEKGKYVELRCDPISGHTALYWYRQSLGQGPEFLIYFQGTGAADDSGLPNDRFFAVRPEGSVSTLKIQRTERGDSAVYLCASSPGDRANTEAFFGQGTRLTVV.

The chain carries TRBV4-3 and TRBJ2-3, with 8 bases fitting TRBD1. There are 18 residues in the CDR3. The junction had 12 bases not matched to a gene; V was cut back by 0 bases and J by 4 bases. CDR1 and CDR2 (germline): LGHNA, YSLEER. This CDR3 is CASSQDLPRGQMADTQYF. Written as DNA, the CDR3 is TGCGCCAGCAGCCAAGACCTACCCAGGGGGCAGATGGCAGATACGCAGTATTTT.

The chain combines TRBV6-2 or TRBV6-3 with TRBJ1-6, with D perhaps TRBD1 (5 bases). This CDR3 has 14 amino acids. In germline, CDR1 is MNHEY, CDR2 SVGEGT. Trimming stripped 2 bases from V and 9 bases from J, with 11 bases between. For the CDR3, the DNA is TGTGCCAGCAGTTACGGTCGAGGGGCTTCACCCCTCCACTTT. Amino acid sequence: CASSYGRGASPLHF.

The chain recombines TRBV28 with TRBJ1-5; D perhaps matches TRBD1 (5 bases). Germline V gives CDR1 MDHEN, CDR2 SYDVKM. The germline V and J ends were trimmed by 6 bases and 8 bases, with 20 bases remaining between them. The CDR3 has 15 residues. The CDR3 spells CASSGWGGALKPQHF. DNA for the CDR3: TGTGCCAGCAGCGGTTGGGGAGGGGCGTTAAAGCCCCAGCATTTT. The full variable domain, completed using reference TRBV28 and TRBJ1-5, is DVKVTQSSRYLVKRTGEKVFLECVQDMDHENMFWYRQDPGLGLRLIYFSYDVKMKEKGDIPEGYSVSREKKERFSLILESASTNQTSMYLCASSGWGGALKPQHFGDGTRLSIL.

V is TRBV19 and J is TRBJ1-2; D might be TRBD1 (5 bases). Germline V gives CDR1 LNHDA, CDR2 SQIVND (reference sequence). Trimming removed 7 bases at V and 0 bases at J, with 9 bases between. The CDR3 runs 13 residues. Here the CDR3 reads CASTRDPNYGYTF. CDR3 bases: TGTGCCAGTACCCGGGACCCTAACTATGGCTACACCTTC.

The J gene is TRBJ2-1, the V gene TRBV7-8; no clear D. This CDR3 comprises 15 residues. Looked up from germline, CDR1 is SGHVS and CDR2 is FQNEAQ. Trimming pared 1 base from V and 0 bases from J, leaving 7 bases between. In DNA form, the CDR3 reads TGTGCCAGCAGCTTAGGGGCGAGCTCCTACAATGAGCAGTTCTTC. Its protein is CASSLGASSYNEQFF. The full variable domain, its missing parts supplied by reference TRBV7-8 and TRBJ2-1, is GAGVSQSPRYKVAKRGQDVALRCDPISGHVSLFWYQQALGQGPEFLTYFQNEAQLDKSGLPSDRFFAERPEGSVSTLKIQRTQQEDSAVYLCASSLGASSYNEQFFGPGTRLTVL.

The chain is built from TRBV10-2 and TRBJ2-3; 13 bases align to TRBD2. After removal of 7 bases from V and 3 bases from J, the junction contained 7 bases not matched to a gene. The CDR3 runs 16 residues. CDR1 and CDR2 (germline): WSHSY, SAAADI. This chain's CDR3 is CASTPGLAGITDTQYF. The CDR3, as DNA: TGCGCCAGCACTCCGGGACTAGCGGGGATTACAGATACGCAGTATTTT.

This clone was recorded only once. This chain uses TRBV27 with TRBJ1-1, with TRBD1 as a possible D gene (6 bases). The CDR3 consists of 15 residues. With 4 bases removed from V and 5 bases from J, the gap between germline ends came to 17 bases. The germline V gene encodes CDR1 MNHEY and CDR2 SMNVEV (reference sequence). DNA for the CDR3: TGTGCCAGCAGTTATGGTGGGGGCTCCTCTACTGAAGCTTTCTTT. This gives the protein CASSYGGGSSTEAFF.